Each of the 23 T cell receptor beta chains below was sequenced from the same sample in a study of blood T cell repertoires in COVID-19. Sequencing used immunoSEQ multiplex PCR; TCRdb keeps in-frame clones, though not all of them. The sample has around 24,000 clones, roughly 90% seen once. Sequenced sample: peripheral blood. The source is an older woman with active COVID-19.

V gene TRBV4-2 combines with J gene TRBJ2-3, with 7 bases identical to TRBD1. Germline CDR1 is LGHNA and CDR2 is YNFKEQ. V gave up 2 bases and J gave up 6 bases; unmatched junction bases: 8. The CDR3 is made up of 15 amino acids. CDR3 loop: CASSQTLTGMDTQYF. The CDR3 bases are TGTGCCAGCAGCCAAACATTGACAGGGATGGATACGCAGTATTTT.

V is TRBV2 and J is TRBJ1-2; 10 bases match TRBD1. This CDR3 region has 14 residues. The germline gives CDR1 SNHLY, CDR2 FYNNEI. The V gene end was trimmed by 4 bases and the J gene end by 8 bases; junction bases not matched to a gene: 7. The CDR3 region has the DNA TGTGCCAGCAGTGGCCAGGGACAGGGGCAGGGCTACACCTTC. This codes for CASSGQGQGQGYTF.

This sequence joins TRBV6-1 and TRBJ2-7, with TRBD1 matching over 9 bases. The CDR3 is made up of 16 amino acids. CDR1 is MNHNS and CDR2 is SASEGT in the germline V gene. V shed 4 bases, J shed 2 bases, and the junction held 9 bases outside the gene matches. CDR3 in DNA: TGTGCCAGCAGTGGACGCGGACAGGGGAGTCCCTACGAGCAGTACTTC. It translates to CASSGRGQGSPYEQYF.

The rearrangement links TRBV24-1 to TRBJ2-5; perhaps TRBD1 as D (7 bases). CDR1 is KGHDR, CDR2 SFDVKD, per germline. Trimming cost V 7 bases and J 5 bases, with 16 bases left between them. This CDR3 has 14 residues. Here the CDR3 reads CATSSTGRKETQYF. DNA for the CDR3: TGTGCCACCAGCTCGACAGGGAGGAAGGAGACCCAGTACTTC.

The table lists this clone with a few counts. The V call is TRBV28, the J call TRBJ1-1; possible D gene TRBD1, 6 bases. V was pared by 5 bases and J by 6 bases, with 7 bases between. This CDR3 has 11 residues. Germline loops: CDR1 MDHEN, CDR2 SYDVKM. The DNA for the CDR3 is TGTGCCAGCAGTACAGGGCCTGAAGCTTTCTTT. Protein: CASSTGPEAFF.

The chain carries TRBV3-1 (or the pseudogene TRBV3-2) and TRBJ2-7, with 7 bases aligning to TRBD1. J was trimmed by 7 bases and V by 4 bases; bases with no gene match: 22. CDR1 and CDR2 (germline): LGHDT, YNNKEL (reference sequence). The CDR3 totals 18 residues. The CDR3: CASSPNVDRDPPFEEQYF. CDR3 DNA sequence: TGTGCCAGCAGCCCCAACGTAGACAGGGACCCACCCTTCGAAGAGCAGTACTTC.

The chain employs TRBV19 and TRBJ2-5, with a weak D call TRBD2 (5 bases). The CDR3 is made up of 16 amino acids. Germline lookup yields CDR1 LNHDA and CDR2 SQIVND (reference sequence). Trimming removed 3 bases at V and 2 bases at J, with 16 bases between. DNA of the CDR3: TGTGCCAGTAGTATTGGTTGGCAGAGACTACAAGAGACCCAGTACTTC. Its translation is CASSIGWQRLQETQYF. Full variable domain (outside the CDR3, taken from reference TRBV19 and TRBJ2-5): DGGITQSPKYLFRKEGQNVTLSCEQNLNHDAMYWYRQDPGQGLRLIYYSQIVNDFQKGDIAEGYSVSREKKESFPLTVTSAQKNPTAFYLCASSIGWQRLQETQYFGPGTRLLVL.

The chain carries TRBV5-4 and TRBJ2-5; 7 nucleotides match TRBD1. V shed 4 bases and J 4 bases; nucleotides not matched to a gene: 7. CDR1 and CDR2 from the germline V gene are SGHNT and YYREEE (reference sequence). This CDR3 spans 14 amino acids. CDR3 DNA: TGTGCCAGCAGCCCCGGGACAGCCGCAGAGACCCAGTACTTC. It specifies CASSPGTAAETQYF. The variable domain in full, completed from reference TRBV5-4 and TRBJ2-5, reads ETGVTQSPTHLIKTRGQQVTLRCSSQSGHNTVSWYQQALGQGPQFIFQYYREEENGRGNFPPRFSGLQFPNYSSELNVNALELDDSALYLCASSPGTAAETQYFGPGTRLLVL.

This chain connects TRBV28 to TRBJ2-7; 8 nucleotides match TRBD1. V lost 6 bases and J lost 4; bases outside the gene matches: 8. The CDR3 sequence is 14 residues long. Germline CDR1 MDHEN, CDR2 SYDVKM. CDR3 sequence reads: CASRLPGQAYEQYF. The CDR3, as DNA: TGTGCCAGCAGGCTTCCGGGACAGGCATACGAGCAGTACTTC.

The rearrangement links TRBV5-4 to TRBJ2-1, with TRBD2 matching over 16 bases. The CDR3 sequence is 19 residues long. Germline loops: CDR1 SGHNT, CDR2 YYREEE (reference sequence). Trimming removed 5 bases from V and 6 bases from J; junction bases left unmatched: 14. CDR3 in DNA: TGTGCCAGCAGTCATCCGGGACTAGCGGGGGGGAGGTCCGGCAATGAGCAGTTCTTC. Amino acid sequence: CASSHPGLAGGRSGNEQFF.

V gene TRBV9 combines with J gene TRBJ1-4; no clear D gene. V was clipped by 2 bases and J by 6 bases, with 14 bases between them. Germline CDR1 is SGDLS and CDR2 is YYNGEE. The CDR3 length is 15 residues. The CDR3 DNA reads TGTGCCAGCAGCGTGCGAGACCTGAGGGATGAAAAACTGTTTTTT. Translation gives CASSVRDLRDEKLFF.

This chain uses TRBV5-1 with TRBJ2-3, with TRBD2 identical over 11 bases. This CDR3 has 15 residues. CDR1 SGHRS and CDR2 YFSETQ come from the germline V gene. J gave up 2 bases and V 4 bases, and 3 bases lay outside the gene matches. The CDR3 loop is CASSVAGGHTDTQYF. The CDR3 DNA reads as TGCGCCAGCAGCGTAGCGGGGGGGCACACAGATACGCAGTATTTT.

V gene TRBV7-2 combines with J gene TRBJ2-1, with TRBD2 matching over 10 bases. After removal of 2 bases from V and 6 bases from J, the junction contained 4 bases not matched to a gene. CDR3 size: 15 residues. Germline loops: CDR1 SGHTA, CDR2 FQGNSA. CDR3 sequence: CASSLSGGAFNEQFF. For the CDR3, the DNA is TGTGCCAGCAGCTTAAGCGGGGGGGCATTCAATGAGCAGTTCTTC.

This sequence joins TRBV9 and TRBJ2-7, with 8 bases fitting TRBD2. The CDR3 spans 14 residues. Germline-derived CDR1 and CDR2 are SGDLS and YYNGEE. J gave up 1 base and V 3 bases, and 3 bases lay outside the gene matches. The CDR3 nucleotides read TGTGCCAGCAGCGCTGTAGCGGGGTCCTACGAGCAGTACTTC. It translates to CASSAVAGSYEQYF.

This clone was detected only once. This chain joins TRBV5-1 and TRBJ2-7; D is uncertain. The CDR3 is 13 residues long. The germline gives CDR1 SGHRS, CDR2 YFSETQ. Trimming pared 6 bases from V and 0 bases from J, leaving 10 bases between. CDR3 bases: TGCGCCAGCACCCCACCCAGCTCCTACGAGCAGTACTTC. It translates to CASTPPSSYEQYF. Combining the CDR3 with reference TRBV5-1 and TRBJ2-7 gives the whole variable domain KAGVTQTPRYLIKTRGQQVTLSCSPISGHRSVSWYQQTPGQGLQFLFEYFSETQRNKGNFPGRFSGRQFSNSRSEMNVSTLELGDSALYLCASTPPSSYEQYFGPGTRLTVT.

The rearrangement uses TRBV4-3 and TRBJ1-1, with 11 bases lining up with TRBD1. Germline CDR1 reads LGHNA; CDR2 reads YSLEER. The CDR3 is 16 residues long. The junction had 9 bases not matched to a gene; V was cut back by 0 bases and J by 9 bases. This CDR3 is CASSQEMRTGGSKAFF. The CDR3, as DNA: TGCGCCAGCAGCCAAGAGATGCGGACAGGGGGCTCTAAAGCTTTCTTT.

This sequence joins TRBV18 and TRBJ2-1, with D tentatively TRBD2 (5 bases). V gave up 7 bases and J gave up 9 bases, with 19 bases separating them. CDR3 length equals 14 residues. In germline, CDR1 is KGHSH, CDR2 LQKENI. CDR3 region: CASWSGSQGSEQFF. CDR3 bases: TGTGCCAGCTGGTCCGGGTCCCAAGGGAGTGAGCAGTTCTTC.

CDR3: CASTGGALYTDTQYF. The CDR3 DNA is TGTGCCTCGACGGGGGGGGCGCTCTACACAGATACGCAGTATTTT. V usage is TRBV10-3 and J usage is TRBJ2-3, with 8 bases matching TRBD2. The CDR3 is 15 residues long. CDR1 is ENHRY, CDR2 SYGVKD, per germline. J was trimmed by 2 bases and V by 11 bases; bases with no gene match: 12.

The V and J genes are TRBV6-2 or TRBV6-3 and TRBJ2-1; 9 positions match TRBD2. The length of the CDR3 is 16 residues. Germline V lookup: CDR1 MNHEY, CDR2 SVGEGT. The J segment lost 0 bases and the V segment lost 6 bases, leaving 6 bases of the junction unmatched. CDR3 protein: CASSSGGQSSYNEQFF. For the CDR3, the DNA is TGTGCCAGCAGCAGCGGGGGGCAAAGCTCCTACAATGAGCAGTTCTTC.

The rearrangement uses TRBV13 and TRBJ1-2, with D maybe TRBD1 (6 bases). This CDR3 has 15 amino acids. Trimming removed 5 bases from V and 3 bases from J, with 16 bases in between. The germline gives CDR1 PRHDT, CDR2 FYEKMQ (reference sequence). The CDR3 nucleotides are TGTGCCAGCAGCCCAGGGAGGGGGGTTGACTATGGCTACACCTTC. Protein sequence: CASSPGRGVDYGYTF.

A single count supports this clone. The chain recombines TRBV5-4 with TRBJ1-4; TRBD1 agrees at 7 bases. CDR1 is SGHNT and CDR2 is YYREEE in the germline V gene (reference sequence). Unmatched junction bases numbered 9, after V lost 4 bases and J lost 6 bases. The CDR3 consists of 15 residues. CDR3 in amino acids: CASSVQGLSYEKLFF. CDR3 coding DNA: TGTGCCAGCAGCGTACAGGGGCTCTCGTATGAAAAACTGTTTTTT. Full variable domain (missing parts from reference TRBV5-4 and TRBJ1-4): ETGVTQSPTHLIKTRGQQVTLRCSSQSGHNTVSWYQQALGQGPQFIFQYYREEENGRGNFPPRFSGLQFPNYSSELNVNALELDDSALYLCASSVQGLSYEKLFFGSGTQLSVL.

V is TRBV3-1 (or the pseudogene TRBV3-2) and J is TRBJ2-3; 9 bases map to TRBD2. Germline V gene sequence: CDR1 LGHDT, CDR2 YNNKEL (reference sequence). V was pared by 5 bases and J by 0 bases, with 6 bases of the junction left unmatched. The CDR3 consists of 16 residues. CDR3 bases: TGTGCCAGCAGCGCCCGACTAGCGGAAAGCACAGATACGCAGTATTTT. Its translation is CASSARLAESTDTQYF.

The chain has TRBV19 and TRBJ1-5; TRBD1 is a possible D gene (6 bases). The germline V and J ends were trimmed by 8 bases and 5 bases, with 19 bases remaining between them. CDR1 and CDR2 (germline): LNHDA, SQIVND (reference sequence). The CDR3 totals 15 residues. The CDR3 here is CASRLGQGKYQPQHF. The CDR3 DNA follows: TGTGCCAGTCGTCTGGGACAAGGGAAGTATCAGCCCCAGCATTTT.